Listed here is a single TCR beta chain. At one of its ends the junction is not consistent with the germline gene, which may arise from a read error. Checkpoint therapy with ipilimumab 1 mg/kg began 14 to 28 days after transplant. Through week 26, nivolumab 3 mg/kg IV was given weeks 1, 4, 7, 10, then biweekly. The sample originates from a study of ipilimumab plus nivolumab after autologous stem cell transplantation. Study at large: Median doses per patient: roughly five ipilimumab, roughly 8 nivolumab.

This table comes from immunoSEQ multiplex PCR, and its TCRdb copy is limited to in-frame clones, with some not included. This sample has some 15,000 clones; roughly four fifths occur once, and the top ten carry around 20%. Germline CDR1 and CDR2: SGHAT and FQNNGV. The CDR3 loop spans 12 amino acids. Sequences were derived from PBMCs, sampled in a trial of ipilimumab plus nivolumab as post-transplant consolidation. The sequence came from a male donor with diffuse large B-cell lymphoma. The chain has TRBV11-2 and TRBJ1-6, with D tentatively TRBD1 (6 bases). The CDR3 reads CASRGAGQTPDF. The CDR3 nucleotides are TGTGCCAGCCGGGGGGCGGGGCAGACACCTGATTTT.